These 9 T cell receptor beta chains were all obtained from the same sample, sequenced in a study of radiotherapy plus CTLA-4 blockade in lung cancer. Repertoires were generated with immunoSEQ multiplex PCR, while TCRdb's copy carries only in-frame clones and drops some. The top ten clones hold 3% to 5% of a sample with roughly 80,000 clones, around 81% of them seen once. The material was peripheral blood, obtained from a patient treated with radiotherapy plus ipilimumab. All receptors derive from a human donor with non-small cell lung cancer who had a partial response to radiotherapy plus ipilimumab. Some clones in this sample may be carry-over from other donors' samples.

This sequence joins TRBV7-9 and TRBJ1-1, with D possibly matching TRBD1 (6 bases). Trimming removed 5 bases from V and 8 bases from J, with 12 bases in between. This CDR3 region has 12 residues. CDR1 and CDR2 (germline): SEHNR, FQNEAQ (reference sequence). Here the CDR3 reads CASSLRGGEAFF. CDR3 sequence (DNA): TGTGCCAGCAGCCTCCGGGGGGGCGAAGCTTTCTTT.

The sample holds one count of this clone. The genes are TRBV7-3 and TRBJ2-6, with TRBD1 as a possible D gene (5 bases). V gave up 5 bases and J gave up 4 bases, with 27 bases separating them. This CDR3 spans 20 amino acids. Germline CDR1 is SGHTA and CDR2 is FQGTGA. CDR3 in amino acids: CASSPLGVSLGLSGANVLTF. The CDR3 bases are TGTGCCAGCAGCCCCTTAGGGGTCTCCCTGGGTTTATCGGGGGCCAACGTCCTGACTTTC.

This clone was observed a handful of times. The chain recombines TRBV6-6 with TRBJ1-1, with a possible D match to TRBD1 (6 bases). The CDR3 has 14 amino acids. Per germline, CDR1 MNHNY and CDR2 SVGAGI (reference sequence). V dropped 0 bases and J dropped 6 bases, with 11 bases sitting between them. CDR3 sequence (DNA): TGTGCCAGCAGTTACTCCGCAGGGGTGCCTGAAGCTTTCTTT. The encoded protein is CASSYSAGVPEAFF.

This chain joins TRBV5-1 and TRBJ2-1; 10 bases align to TRBD1. From germline, CDR1 is SGHRS and CDR2 YFSETQ. V lost 4 bases and J lost 4; bases outside the gene matches: 5. The CDR3 spans 15 residues. CDR3 sequence reads: CASSPGDRGYNEQFF. For the CDR3, the DNA is TGCGCCAGCAGCCCGGGGGACAGGGGTTACAATGAGCAGTTCTTC.

The chain recombines TRBV5-1 with TRBJ2-3; D gene uncertain. The germline CDR1 and CDR2 sequences are SGHRS and YFSETQ. V was pared by 4 bases and J by 0 bases, with 3 bases between. The CDR3 totals 12 residues. The DNA for the CDR3 is TGCGCCAGCAGCCTCAGCACAGATACGCAGTATTTT. This translates into CASSLSTDTQYF.

This sequence joins TRBV7-2 and TRBJ1-5; TRBD1 is a possible D gene (5 bases). Germline values: CDR1 SGHTA, CDR2 FQGNSA. CDR3 size: 13 residues. Trimming left V 2 bases short and J 5 bases short, with 7 bases between. The CDR3 nucleotides read TGTGCCAGCAGCTTAAACAGGCATCAGCCCCAGCATTTT. Its protein is CASSLNRHQPQHF.

The rearrangement joins TRBV19 to TRBJ1-1; unclear D gene. Germline CDR1 and CDR2: LNHDA and SQIVND (reference sequence). Trimming shortened V by 3 bases and J by 1 base, and 3 bases separated the two germline ends. This CDR3 comprises 12 residues. The CDR3 nucleotides read TGTGCCAGTAGTATCAAGAACACTGAAGCTTTCTTT. Translation: CASSIKNTEAFF.

This chain uses TRBV11-1 with TRBJ1-2, with TRBD1 as a possible D gene (6 bases). Germline V gene sequence: CDR1 SGHAT, CDR2 FQDESV (reference sequence). The CDR3 is 14 amino acids. Trimming shortened V by 5 bases and J by 1 base, and 11 bases separated the two germline ends. This chain's CDR3 is CASSPRTVNYGYTF. Here the CDR3 DNA reads TGTGCCAGCAGCCCCCGGACAGTTAACTATGGCTACACCTTC.

This chain uses TRBV6-5 with TRBJ1-6; D call uncertain. Germline CDR1 reads MNHEY; CDR2 reads SVGAGI. The V end lost 0 bases, the J end lost 10 bases, and 4 bases lay between the germline ends. The CDR3 has 12 amino acids. The CDR3, as DNA: TGTGCCAGCAGTTACTCGAGATCACCCCTCCACTTT. This sequence encodes CASSYSRSPLHF.